Shown below are 32 T cell receptor beta chains from a single sample sequenced in a study of CD8 T cells in Susac syndrome. RNA, at about 0.5 to 1 ug, was reverse transcribed with random hexamers. A single record per CDR3 protein comes from TCRdb applying MiXCR to the immunoSEQ multiplex PCR reads. The data contain about 200,000 distinct CDR3 sequences, roughly 94% of them seen just once; the ten biggest clones take up about 0.08%. The specimen sequenced was CD4+ T cells from PBMCs. Every receptor here comes from a human donor with multiple sclerosis.

The rearrangement uses TRBV12-3 or TRBV12-4 and TRBJ2-3, with a tentative D call TRBD1 (6 bases). The V gene lost 5 bases and the J gene lost 7 bases, with 16 bases spanning the gap. This CDR3 spans 14 amino acids. CDR3 protein: CASSQGLPPNTQYF. CDR3 sequence (DNA): TGTGCCAGCAGTCAGGGGCTACCTCCGAATACGCAGTATTTT.

The genes are TRBV27 and TRBJ1-5; TRBD1 is a possible D gene (5 bases). V was trimmed by 5 bases and J by 6 bases, leaving 14 bases between them. CDR1 is MNHEY and CDR2 is SMNVEV in the germline V gene (reference sequence). This CDR3 is built from 14 residues. The CDR3 DNA follows: TGTGCCAGCAGTCCACACGGGGGTATTCAGCCCCAGCATTTT. Its translation is CASSPHGGIQPQHF.

The genes are TRBV20-1 and TRBJ2-2; 13 nucleotides line up with TRBD2. V trimming: 3 bases; J trimming: 5 bases; junction bases outside the gene matches: 3. CDR3 length equals 15 residues. Germline assignment: CDR1 DFQATT and CDR2 SNEGSKA (reference sequence). The CDR3 DNA reads as TGCAGTGCTAGGAGACTAGCGGGGGGTACCGGGGAGCTGTTTTTT. This encodes CSARRLAGGTGELFF.

The chain links TRBV4-2 to TRBJ2-5; D possibly corresponds to TRBD2 (6 bases). V lost 4 bases and J 0 bases, leaving 12 bases between the germline ends. Per the germline V gene, CDR1 is LGHNA and CDR2 is YNFKEQ. CDR3 size: 15 residues. The CDR3 protein is CASSREGGYQETQYF. CDR3 sequence (DNA): TGTGCCAGCAGCCGCGAAGGAGGGTACCAAGAGACCCAGTACTTC.

The V and J genes are TRBV9 and TRBJ2-7, with D perhaps matching TRBD2 (6 bases). Germline V gene lookup returns CDR1 SGDLS and CDR2 YYNGEE. The CDR3 totals 14 residues. V was clipped by 0 bases and J by 3 bases, with 10 bases between them. The CDR3 here is CASSVGLVDYEQYF. The CDR3 DNA sequence: TGTGCCAGCAGCGTAGGACTAGTGGACTACGAGCAGTACTTC.

This clonotype appeared once. V gene TRBV7-9 combines with J gene TRBJ2-3, with a possible D match to TRBD1 (5 bases). This CDR3 spans 17 amino acids. V was clipped by 5 bases and J by 4 bases, with 22 bases between them. Germline CDR1 reads SEHNR; CDR2 reads FQNEAQ (reference sequence). CDR3: CASSPHPKAGLPDTQYF. CDR3 nucleotides: TGTGCCAGCAGCCCCCACCCCAAAGCAGGGCTCCCAGATACGCAGTATTTT.

The chain combines TRBV5-6 with TRBJ1-2; D is possibly TRBD1 (5 bases). The CDR3 loop spans 14 amino acids. Germline-derived CDR1 and CDR2 are SGHDT and YYEEEE. V lost 3 bases to trimming and J lost 7 bases, with 16 bases between them. The CDR3 loop reads CASSSSWGSSGYTF. CDR3 in DNA: TGTGCCAGCAGCTCGTCCTGGGGGTCTAGTGGCTACACCTTC.

The chain links TRBV9 to TRBJ2-5, with no clear D. The CDR3 extends over 14 amino acids. V was clipped by 4 bases and J by 5 bases, with 15 bases between them. The germline CDR1 and CDR2 sequences are SGDLS and YYNGEE. The DNA of the CDR3 is TGTGCCAGCAGCCCAGGACCTGAAGGGGAGACCCAGTACTTC. It is translated as CASSPGPEGETQYF.

V and J are TRBV2 and TRBJ2-7; 8 bases are a match to TRBD2. CDR3 length equals 14 residues. CDR1 and CDR2 (germline): SNHLY, FYNNEI. After removal of 7 bases from V and 7 bases from J, the junction contained 12 bases not matched to a gene. The CDR3 sequence is CASTVGLAGQEQYV. In DNA form, the CDR3 reads TGTGCCAGCACTGTTGGCCTAGCGGGCCAAGAGCAGTACGTC.

The chain joins TRBV20-1 to TRBJ2-1, with TRBD2 identical over 11 bases. Germline V gives CDR1 DFQATT, CDR2 SNEGSKA (reference sequence). V trimming: 3 bases; J trimming: 9 bases; junction bases outside the gene matches: 7. This CDR3 spans 14 amino acids. The CDR3 loop is CSARLLAGGSEQFF. The CDR3 DNA is TGCAGTGCTAGGTTGTTAGCGGGGGGGTCTGAGCAGTTCTTC.

This clonotype was observed a single time. The V and J genes are TRBV9 and TRBJ2-5, with TRBD2 matching over 11 bases. With 4 bases clipped from V and 1 base from J, the junction kept 3 bases outside the gene matches. The germline gives CDR1 SGDLS, CDR2 YYNGEE. This CDR3 is built from 15 residues. The CDR3 is CASSKLAGAQETQYF. The CDR3 bases are TGTGCCAGCAGCAAACTAGCGGGGGCCCAAGAGACCCAGTACTTC.

The chain uses TRBV7-2 and TRBJ2-7; the D is unclear. This CDR3 contains 10 residues. The V gene's germline CDR1 is SGHTA and CDR2 FQGNSA. The CDR3, as DNA: TGTTGGCCATTAGCCTACGAGCAGTACGTC. Protein: CWPLAYEQYV.

The CDR3 spells CASSQRSGQPQHF. In DNA, the CDR3 is TGTGCCAGCAGCCAAAGATCGGGACAGCCCCAGCATTTT. The gene calls are TRBV3-1 and TRBJ1-5; D is unclear. From germline, CDR1 is LGHDT and CDR2 YNNKEL (reference sequence). V lost 2 bases to trimming and J lost 7 bases, with 9 bases between them. The CDR3 extends over 13 amino acids.

This clonotype was observed once. This chain joins TRBV29-1 and TRBJ2-3; D ambiguous. The V end lost 7 bases, the J end lost 4 bases, and 6 bases lay between the germline ends. This CDR3 contains 10 residues. Looked up from germline, CDR1 is SQVTM and CDR2 is ANQGSEA. CDR3 sequence reads: CSGVSDTQYF. The CDR3 DNA sequence: TGCAGCGGGGTTTCAGATACGCAGTATTTT.

This chain joins TRBV30 and TRBJ1-5; maybe TRBD1 (6 bases). Germline-derived CDR1 and CDR2 are GTSNPN and SVGIG (reference sequence). The CDR3 spans 15 residues. V gave up 2 bases and J gave up 0 bases, with 11 bases separating them. CDR3 in amino acids: CAWSWGPDSNQPQHF. The CDR3 DNA reads as TGTGCCTGGAGTTGGGGGCCGGATAGCAATCAGCCCCAGCATTTT.

This sequence joins TRBV30 and TRBJ2-7; D is undetermined. The CDR3 is 17 residues long. Trimming removed 1 base at V and 0 bases at J, with 19 bases between. The germline CDR1 and CDR2 sequences are GTSNPN and SVGIG (reference sequence). This CDR3 reads CAWSAAQWTYLSYEQYF. CDR3 nucleotide sequence: TGTGCCTGGAGTGCCGCACAGTGGACCTACCTCTCCTACGAGCAGTACTTC.

The chain links TRBV3-1 to TRBJ2-1; D not resolved. The V and J ends lost 6 bases and 10 bases respectively, with 16 bases between them. Germline-derived CDR1 and CDR2 are LGHDT and YNNKEL (reference sequence). This CDR3 contains 13 residues. Written as DNA, the CDR3 is TGTGCCAGCAGTTACGATACCATTGGGGAGCAGTTCTTC. Residues: CASSYDTIGEQFF.

The chain combines TRBV27 with TRBJ2-3, with 10 bases identical to TRBD1. V was clipped by 5 bases and J by 3 bases; unmatched bases: 5. The CDR3 has 15 amino acids. Looked up from germline, CDR1 is MNHEY and CDR2 is SMNVEV (reference sequence). In DNA, the CDR3 is TGTGCCAGCAGTCTCCCGGGACAGGGGACAGATACGCAGTATTTT. Amino acids: CASSLPGQGTDTQYF.

This chain links TRBV9 with TRBJ1-2; no clear D. This CDR3 is 15 amino acids long. In germline, CDR1 is SGDLS, CDR2 YYNGEE. V shed 4 bases and J shed 0 bases, with 13 bases lying between them. The CDR3 spells CASSPLSRANYGYTF. The CDR3 DNA reads as TGTGCCAGCAGCCCACTCAGTAGGGCTAACTATGGCTACACCTTC.

The rearrangement links TRBV19 to TRBJ1-5, with 7 positions matching TRBD1. This CDR3 is 16 amino acids long. The J segment lost 2 bases and the V segment lost 7 bases, leaving 11 bases of the junction unmatched. CDR1 is LNHDA and CDR2 is SQIVND in the germline V gene (reference sequence). The CDR3 reads CASKGAHREGNQPQHF. CDR3 sequence (DNA): TGTGCCAGTAAGGGGGCCCACAGGGAAGGCAATCAGCCCCAGCATTTT. The full variable domain, its missing parts supplied by reference TRBV19 and TRBJ1-5, is DGGITQSPKYLFRKEGQNVTLSCEQNLNHDAMYWYRQDPGQGLRLIYYSQIVNDFQKGDIAEGYSVSREKKESFPLTVTSAQKNPTAFYLCASKGAHREGNQPQHFGDGTRLSIL.

The V gene is TRBV20-1, the J gene TRBJ1-6; tentative D call: TRBD1 (5 bases). From germline, CDR1 is DFQATT and CDR2 SNEGSKA (reference sequence). This CDR3 has 16 amino acids. Trimming stripped 1 base from V and 7 bases from J, with 17 bases between. CDR3 in amino acids: CSARGSGTTPNSPLHF. The CDR3 nucleotides read TGCAGTGCTAGAGGGTCCGGGACTACCCCGAATTCACCCCTCCACTTT.

This clonotype was counted a single time. The V and J genes are TRBV11-1 and TRBJ2-1; tentative D call: TRBD2 (7 bases). Trimming took 1 base from V and 0 from J, leaving 13 bases between them. CDR3 length: 17 amino acids. Germline V gene lookup returns CDR1 SGHAT and CDR2 FQDESV (reference sequence). The CDR3 sequence: CASSLVFGGHSYNEQFF. The CDR3 DNA is TGTGCCAGCAGCTTAGTCTTCGGGGGGCACTCCTACAATGAGCAGTTCTTC.

V usage is TRBV20-1 and J usage is TRBJ2-4; the D gene is possibly TRBD2 (6 bases). CDR3 size: 15 residues. V was pared by 1 base and J by 8 bases, with 18 bases between. Germline assignment: CDR1 DFQATT and CDR2 SNEGSKA (reference sequence). The CDR3 coding sequence is TGCAGTGCTAGAGTTGCGGGACTCCCCCAAGACATTCAGTACTTC. Its protein is CSARVAGLPQDIQYF.

The rearrangement uses TRBV15 and TRBJ2-1, with 9 bases fitting TRBD2. The CDR3 is 15 residues long. Germline V gene sequence: CDR1 LNHNV, CDR2 YYDKDF (reference sequence). Losses at the gene ends were 1 base for V and 8 bases for J; bases not matched to a gene: 6. CDR3 in DNA: TGTGCCACCAGCAGAGCCGCGGGGGGGCGGGATGAGCAGTTCTTC. Protein sequence: CATSRAAGGRDEQFF.

V gene TRBV3-1 combines with J gene TRBJ2-6, with a tentative D call TRBD1 (5 bases). CDR3 length: 16 amino acids. Trimming cost V 4 bases and J 2 bases, with 12 bases left between them. Germline assignment: CDR1 LGHDT and CDR2 YNNKEL (reference sequence). The CDR3 DNA is TGTGCCAGCAGCCCCTCGTTCAGGGCTGGGGCCAACGTCCTGACTTTC. Translated: CASSPSFRAGANVLTF.

This sequence joins TRBV29-1 and TRBJ2-7; D remains unclear. Trimming removed 4 bases from V and 0 bases from J, with 16 bases in between. This CDR3 comprises 15 residues. Germline values: CDR1 SQVTM, CDR2 ANQGSEA. The CDR3 protein is CSVVFDLQSSYEQYF. The CDR3 DNA sequence: TGCAGCGTTGTTTTTGATTTACAAAGCTCCTACGAGCAGTACTTC.

This clonotype has a handful of counts. The V call is TRBV28, the J call TRBJ1-6; D remains ambiguous. CDR1 MDHEN and CDR2 SYDVKM come from the germline V gene. CDR3 length equals 12 residues. The ends were cut back, 7 bases at V and 13 bases at J, with 14 bases in the middle. The CDR3 reads CASTSVPGPLHF. The CDR3 region has the DNA TGTGCCAGCACCTCTGTTCCGGGCCCCCTCCACTTT.

The chain carries TRBV3-1 and TRBJ1-1, with D hard to call. V was trimmed by 5 bases and J by 5 bases, leaving 12 bases between them. The CDR3 extends over 13 amino acids. The germline V gene encodes CDR1 LGHDT and CDR2 YNNKEL (reference sequence). The DNA of the CDR3 is TGTGCCAGCAGCGACATACTTGGGACTGAAGCTTTCTTT. This sequence encodes CASSDILGTEAFF.

The chain is built from TRBV29-1 and TRBJ1-2; D remains ambiguous. V dropped 4 bases and J dropped 7 bases, with 7 bases sitting between them. This CDR3 spans 10 amino acids. Germline CDR1 SQVTM, CDR2 ANQGSEA. The CDR3 DNA sequence: TGCAGCGTTGGCGATTCTGGCTACACCTTC. Amino acid sequence: CSVGDSGYTF.

The J gene is TRBJ2-1, the V gene TRBV20-1; maybe TRBD2 (6 bases). The germline V gene encodes CDR1 DFQATT and CDR2 SNEGSKA (reference sequence). The length of the CDR3 is 12 residues. The ends were cut back, 6 bases at V and 7 bases at J, with 13 bases in the middle. The DNA for the CDR3 is TGCAGTGCCCGGAGGGTCGATAATGAGCAGTTCTTC. Translation gives CSARRVDNEQFF.

The V and J genes are TRBV6-5 and TRBJ2-7; possible D gene TRBD1, 5 bases. Germline V gives CDR1 MNHEY, CDR2 SVGAGI. The CDR3 consists of 12 residues. Trimming cost V 4 bases and J 3 bases, with 7 bases left between them. Here the CDR3 DNA reads TGTGCCAGCAGTTCAGGGTTCTACGAGCAGTACTTC. Translated: CASSSGFYEQYF.

This rearrangement joins TRBV27 to TRBJ2-7; 7 nucleotides align to TRBD1. In germline, CDR1 is MNHEY, CDR2 SMNVEV (reference sequence). This CDR3 has 15 residues. V shed 6 bases and J 5 bases; nucleotides not matched to a gene: 13. CDR3 sequence: CASSLRTGLGDEQYF. CDR3 nucleotides: TGTGCCAGCAGCCTACGGACAGGCCTTGGCGACGAGCAGTACTTC.